These 28 T cell receptor delta chains share one sample of origin, sequenced in a study of Vδ1+ human thymocytes. These receptors' targets are unknown. Findings and limits, study-wide: Highly polyclonal TRG and TRD repertoires with Gaussian CDR3 length distributions appeared in thymus.

Sequences come from RNA converted to cDNA by reverse transcription. Pooled V-gene forward primers with one constant-region reverse primer generated the CDR3 amplicons by multiplex PCR. TCRdb made new clone calls on the multiplex PCR reads using CATT. The table lists 80,000 or so delta-chain clones, more than 30% of them singletons. The sample was Vdelta1+ gamma-delta thymocytes from the thymus. The subset is: FACS-sorted CD3+ TCRalphabeta- TCRVdelta1+ TCRVdelta2- thymocytes. The receptor set was obtained from a boy under two years old who had congenital heart surgery.

This chain connects TRDV1 to TRDJ1, with 8 bases matching TRDD3. This CDR3 region has 18 residues. V was clipped by 0 bases and J by 2 bases; unmatched bases: 11. The germline CDR1 and CDR2 sequences are TSWWSYY and QGS. CDR3 region: CALGELVTDWGETDKLIF. The DNA for the CDR3 is TGTGCTCTTGGGGAACTTGTAACCGACTGGGGGGAGACCGATAAACTCATCTTT.

This clone was counted ten times or more. Other DNA sequences in the same sample also yield this CDR3. The chain couples TRDV2 to TRDJ1; 9 bases are shared with TRDD3. J gave up 0 bases and V 0 bases, and 4 bases lay outside the gene matches. The CDR3 extends over 16 amino acids. CDR1 and CDR2 (germline): GEAIGNYY, EKD. The CDR3 protein is CACDTVLGDNTDKLIF. CDR3 DNA: TGTGCCTGTGACACCGTACTGGGGGACAACACCGATAAACTCATCTTT.

The chain joins TRDV2 to TRDJ1; 8 positions match TRDD3. Germline trimming cut 5 bases from V and 0 bases from J; bases unmatched to any gene: 13. CDR1 is GEAIGNYY and CDR2 is EKD in the germline V gene. This CDR3 has 17 amino acids. In DNA form, the CDR3 reads TGTGCCTGTGCCTCCTCCGTACTGGGGGTCAACACCGATAAACTCATCTTT. Its protein is CACASSVLGVNTDKLIF.

The chain employs TRDV1 and TRDJ1, with D possibly called TRDD2 or TRDD3 (9 bases each). Between the trimmed V and J ends, which lost 4 bases and 5 bases, there was a span of 32 bases. The CDR3 totals 20 residues. CDR1 and CDR2 from the germline V gene are TSWWSYY and QGS. CDR3 amino acids: CALGVQSLPTRGILSDKLIF. The CDR3 region has the DNA TGTGCTCTTGGGGTACAGAGCCTTCCTACTCGGGGGATACTTTCTGATAAACTCATCTTT.

This clone was detected a few times. The chain uses TRDV1 and TRDJ1, with D possibly being TRDD3 (5 bases). The V end was cut by 1 base, the J end by 0 bases, with 21 bases between. This CDR3 region has 19 residues. Germline CDR1 is TSWWSYY and CDR2 is QGS. As DNA, the CDR3 is TGTGCTCTTGGGGAACGGCCACGGGGGGCCCTCCTGTACACCGATAAACTCATCTTT. This sequence encodes CALGERPRGALLYTDKLIF.

This clone was found a few times. Germline is not matched at one junction end, which may reflect a read error. The rearrangement links TRDV1 to TRDJ1, with D possibly matching TRDD3 (5 bases). From germline, CDR1 is TSWWSYY and CDR2 QGS. There are 15 residues in the CDR3. The CDR3 sequence: CALGASRDPTGKLIF. The CDR3 region has the DNA TGTGCTCTTGGGGCTTCGAGGGATCCCACCGGTAAACTCATCTTT.

Concerning this clone itself: A junction boundary mismatches the germline segment, possibly from a read error. The chain couples TRDV1 to TRDJ1; D uncertain. CDR3 size: 15 residues. Germline V gene lookup returns CDR1 TSWWSYY and CDR2 QGS. CDR3 amino acids: CALGELGSYTDKVIF. The CDR3 nucleotides read TGTGCTCTTGGGGAACTAGGTAGTTACACCGATAAAGTCATCTTT.

A note on this clone: Distinct nucleotide sequences in the sample also encode this CDR3. The genes are TRDV1 and TRDJ1, with TRDD3 matching 7 bases. The CDR3 loop spans 18 amino acids. Germline trimming cut 2 bases from V and 3 bases from J; bases unmatched to any gene: 15. Germline CDR1 and CDR2: TSWWSYY and QGS. The CDR3, as DNA: TGTGCTCTTGGGGAATTTCGGGGGAAGGTGGGGGACCCCGATAAACTCATCTTT. Translated: CALGEFRGKVGDPDKLIF.

This clone was counted a few times. The chain employs TRDV1 and TRDJ1; 11 nucleotides agree with TRDD3. The CDR3 consists of 21 residues. Per germline, CDR1 TSWWSYY and CDR2 QGS. J was trimmed by 0 bases and V by 0 bases; bases with no gene match: 15. In nucleotides, the CDR3 is TGTGCTCTTGGGGAACTTCTCACGGCACTGGGGGATATCCCCTACACCGATAAACTCATCTTT. Translated: CALGELLTALGDIPYTDKLIF.

The rearrangement joins TRDV1 to TRDJ1; TRDD3 matches 10 bases. The germline V gene has CDR1 TSWWSYY and CDR2 QGS. CDR3 size: 17 residues. After removal of 4 bases from V and 5 bases from J, the junction contained 13 bases not matched to a gene. The CDR3: CALGGSSSGDTPDKLIF. The CDR3 region has the DNA TGTGCTCTTGGGGGATCTTCTTCGGGGGATACGCCAGATAAACTCATCTTT.

This clone was found a few times. This sequence joins TRDV1 and TRDJ1; 9 bases are a match to TRDD2. This CDR3 has 18 residues. Trimming removed 0 bases from V and 6 bases from J; junction bases left unmatched: 14. Germline V gene sequence: CDR1 TSWWSYY, CDR2 QGS. CDR3 DNA sequence: TGTGCTCTTGGGGAACTGGGCCTTCCTACCCCGTACTTTCATAAACTCATCTTT. Translation gives CALGELGLPTPYFHKLIF.

In this sample, this clone turned up a few times. The genes are TRDV1 and TRDJ1, with 9 bases that match TRDD3. Germline CDR1 is TSWWSYY and CDR2 is QGS. The V gene end was trimmed by 0 bases and the J gene end by 0 bases; junction bases not matched to a gene: 14. The CDR3 covers 20 residues. The CDR3 loop reads CALGELVPRWGILYTDKLIF. The CDR3 DNA reads as TGTGCTCTTGGGGAACTGGTCCCTCGCTGGGGGATCCTGTACACCGATAAACTCATCTTT.

The genes are TRDV2 and TRDJ1; TRDD3 aligns across 9 bases. Germline lookup yields CDR1 GEAIGNYY and CDR2 EKD. Losses at the gene ends were 4 bases for V and 4 bases for J; bases not matched to a gene: 12. The CDR3 length is 16 residues. In DNA, the CDR3 is TGTGCCTGTGATCTTGGGGGATATAAGGTCATCGATAAACTCATCTTT. Its translation: CACDLGGYKVIDKLIF.

The chain recombines TRDV1 with TRDJ1; 11 nucleotides align to TRDD3. Trimming removed 1 base from V and 8 bases from J; junction bases left unmatched: 6. The V gene's germline CDR1 is TSWWSYY and CDR2 QGS. CDR3 length: 15 residues. In nucleotides, the CDR3 is TGTGCTCTTGGGGAACCGCAGCTGGGGGATACAAAACTCATCTTT. Amino acids: CALGEPQLGDTKLIF.

This clone has only a few counts. The V gene is TRDV1, the J gene TRDJ1, with TRDD3 identical over 8 bases. There are 16 residues in the CDR3. J was trimmed by 2 bases and V by 5 bases; bases with no gene match: 10. Per germline, CDR1 TSWWSYY and CDR2 QGS. The CDR3 sequence: CALGILLGIQTDKLIF. The CDR3 nucleotides are TGTGCTCTTGGGATCCTACTGGGGATACAAACCGATAAACTCATCTTT.

A few counts support this clone. The chain employs TRDV1 and TRDJ1; D is undetermined. Germline lookup yields CDR1 TSWWSYY and CDR2 QGS. With 8 bases removed from V and 0 bases from J, the gap between germline ends came to 19 bases. The CDR3 is 16 residues long. The CDR3 loop reads CALTAPGALYTDKLIF. The CDR3 nucleotides are TGTGCTCTTACAGCCCCCGGGGCCTTGTACACCGATAAACTCATCTTT.

In this sample, this clone turned up a few times. The rearrangement joins TRDV1 to TRDJ1, with 7 bases aligning to TRDD3. This CDR3 comprises 19 residues. J gave up 0 bases and V 0 bases, and 13 bases lay outside the gene matches. Germline V gives CDR1 TSWWSYY, CDR2 QGS. CDR3 in DNA: TGTGCTCTTGGGGAACTAGGGACCCCTGGGGGCCCCTACACCGATAAACTCATCTTT. As protein: CALGELGTPGGPYTDKLIF.

The chain joins TRDV1 to TRDJ1; D gene unclear. Trimming cost V 2 bases and J 4 bases, with 20 bases left between them. The CDR3 has 17 amino acids. Germline V gene sequence: CDR1 TSWWSYY, CDR2 QGS. Written as DNA, the CDR3 is TGTGCTCTTGGGGAAAACGGTCCTCCCCTCTGGTTCGATAAACTCATCTTT. Translation gives CALGENGPPLWFDKLIF.

The chain uses TRDV1 and TRDJ1; TRDD3 aligns across 10 bases. Germline V gives CDR1 TSWWSYY, CDR2 QGS. This CDR3 has 24 residues. V lost 5 bases and J lost 0; bases outside the gene matches: 30. The CDR3 nucleotides are TGTGCTCTTGGGCAGAAAATAGATTATTCCTGCCTACTGGGGGATTCCGAGTACACCGATAAACTCATCTTT. Translation: CALGQKIDYSCLLGDSEYTDKLIF.

The V gene is TRDV1, the J gene TRDJ1; TRDD3 agrees at 12 bases. The CDR3 loop spans 20 amino acids. Germline CDR1 reads TSWWSYY; CDR2 reads QGS. V shed 3 bases and J 2 bases; nucleotides not matched to a gene: 16. CDR3 in DNA: TGTGCTCTTGGGGATCCAACCCTCCCCTGGGGGATACGTAGAACCGATAAACTCATCTTT. It specifies CALGDPTLPWGIRRTDKLIF.

The rearrangement uses TRDV1 and TRDJ1; D gene uncertain. Trimming removed 2 bases at V and 8 bases at J, with 27 bases between. From germline, CDR1 is TSWWSYY and CDR2 QGS. The CDR3 loop spans 18 amino acids. In DNA form, the CDR3 reads TGTGCTCTTGGGGAAATCCGACACGTTACGTACCAACGGACAAAACTCATCTTT. This sequence encodes CALGEIRHVTYQRTKLIF.

This chain joins TRDV1 and TRDJ1; 8 bases fit TRDD2. The germline CDR1 and CDR2 sequences are TSWWSYY and QGS. The CDR3 extends over 20 amino acids. V shed 3 bases and J 3 bases; nucleotides not matched to a gene: 21. The CDR3 loop is CALGEEAFLGLCRESDKLIF. The DNA for the CDR3 is TGTGCTCTTGGGGAGGAGGCCTTCCTAGGGCTCTGTCGTGAGTCCGATAAACTCATCTTT.

To note about this clone: Different DNA sequences within this sample yield the same CDR3. This sequence joins TRDV1 and TRDJ1, with 7 bases aligning to TRDD3. CDR1 is TSWWSYY and CDR2 is QGS in the germline V gene. V dropped 4 bases and J dropped 0; count of bases not matched to a gene: 17. The CDR3 consists of 19 residues. CDR3: CALGGLRRTGDLYTDKLIF. The CDR3 DNA reads as TGTGCTCTTGGGGGCCTCCGCAGGACTGGGGACCTGTACACCGATAAACTCATCTTT.

This clone was seen a handful of times. The chain recombines TRDV1 with TRDJ1, with TRDD3 matching 11 bases. This CDR3 is 23 amino acids long. V gave up 1 base and J gave up 2 bases; unmatched junction bases: 24. Germline values: CDR1 TSWWSYY, CDR2 QGS. In nucleotides, the CDR3 is TGTGCTCTTGGGGAACGAGGATCCTACGAACTGGGGGATAAAGAAAGCTCGACCGATAAACTCATCTTT. Its protein is CALGERGSYELGDKESSTDKLIF.

As regards this clone: Other DNA variants within this sample encode the same CDR3. The chain is built from TRDV1 and TRDJ1; 9 bases are shared with TRDD3. Germline V gene data show CDR1 as TSWWSYY and CDR2 as QGS. V trimming: 1 base; J trimming: 0 bases; junction bases outside the gene matches: 18. There are 21 residues in the CDR3. CDR3 residues: CALGERASQSYWGTYTDKLIF. Written as DNA, the CDR3 is TGTGCTCTTGGGGAACGCGCTTCCCAGTCTTACTGGGGGACCTACACCGATAAACTCATCTTT.

The chain has TRDV1 and TRDJ1; D might be TRDD3 (5 bases). The V end lost 4 bases, the J end lost 2 bases, and 20 bases lay between the germline ends. This CDR3 is built from 17 residues. Per the germline V gene, CDR1 is TSWWSYY and CDR2 is QGS. CDR3 in amino acids: CALGVLFMVGTTDKLIF. CDR3 nucleotide sequence: TGTGCTCTTGGGGTCCTTTTCATGGTGGGGACTACCGATAAACTCATCTTT.

The chain has TRDV1 and TRDJ1, with TRDD3 identical over 10 bases. This CDR3 has 19 amino acids. V lost 1 base, J lost 1 base, and 12 bases stayed unmatched. Germline assignment: CDR1 TSWWSYY and CDR2 QGS. In DNA form, the CDR3 reads TGTGCTCTTGGGGAACCCTACGTACTGGGGGATGGGCTCACCGATAAACTCATCTTT. Translating gives CALGEPYVLGDGLTDKLIF.

This clone has just a few counts. The chain carries TRDV1 and TRDJ1; D possibly corresponds to TRDD2 (6 bases). CDR1 and CDR2 from the germline V gene are TSWWSYY and QGS. The V and J ends lost 4 bases and 0 bases respectively, with 21 bases between them. The CDR3 spans 18 residues. CDR3 bases: TGTGCTCTTGGGGGGCCTTCCGAAGATCCGGGGTACACCGATAAACTCATCTTT. Amino acid sequence: CALGGPSEDPGYTDKLIF.